This entry describes one TCR beta chain. Autoimmune disease history or systemic immunosuppression barred patients. These data come from a study of OX40 agonist ivuxolimab in advanced cancers. Method: immunoSEQ multiplex PCR; TCRdb's copy keeps in-frame clones and lacks some. The sample has around 7,000 clones, roughly 74% seen once. Trimming pared 5 bases from V and 6 bases from J, leaving 11 bases between. In germline, CDR1 is MNHEY, CDR2 SMNVEV (reference sequence). This CDR3 has 13 residues. Sample: CD4+ or CD8+ T cells sorted from blood, taken in a trial of the OX40 agonist ivuxolimab. The TCR comes from an adult with an advanced solid tumor such as melanoma, head and neck, liver or kidney cancer. The chain employs TRBV27 and TRBJ1-3, with unresolved D. CDR3 bases: TGTGCCAGCAGTCCTTCCGAACTAAACACCATATATTTT. Amino acids: CASSPSELNTIYF.